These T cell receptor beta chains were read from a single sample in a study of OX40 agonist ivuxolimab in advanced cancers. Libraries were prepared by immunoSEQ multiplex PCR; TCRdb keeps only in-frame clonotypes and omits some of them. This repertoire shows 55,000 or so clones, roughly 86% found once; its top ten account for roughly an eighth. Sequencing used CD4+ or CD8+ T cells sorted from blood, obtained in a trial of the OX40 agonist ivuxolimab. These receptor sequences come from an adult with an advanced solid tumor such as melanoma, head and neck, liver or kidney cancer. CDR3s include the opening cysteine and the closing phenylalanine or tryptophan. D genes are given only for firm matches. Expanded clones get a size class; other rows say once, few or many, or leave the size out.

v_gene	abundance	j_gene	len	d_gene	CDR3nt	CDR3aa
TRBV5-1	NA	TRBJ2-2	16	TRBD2	TGCGCCAGCAGCTCCCCGGGAGGGGTAGGAACCGGGGAGCTGTTTTTT	CASSSPGGVGTGELFF
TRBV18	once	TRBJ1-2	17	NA	TGTGCCAGCTCACATCCGGGACGGGGACTGTGGAACTATGGCTACACCTTC	CASSHPGRGLWNYGYTF
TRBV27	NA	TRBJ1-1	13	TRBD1	TGTGCCAGCAGTGGAATAGGGGGCGCTGAAGCTTTCTTT	CASSGIGGAEAFF
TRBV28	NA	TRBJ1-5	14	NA	TGTGCCAGCAGCCCTGGGACATGGAGCAAGCCCCAGCATTTT	CASSPGTWSKPQHF
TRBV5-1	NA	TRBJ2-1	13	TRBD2	TGCGCCAGCAGCTCAGGACTAGTTGATGAGCAGTTCTTC	CASSSGLVDEQFF
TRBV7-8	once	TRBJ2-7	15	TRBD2	TGTGCCAGCAGCTTCTCCGGGACTAACTCCTACGAGCAGTACTTC	CASSFSGTNSYEQYF
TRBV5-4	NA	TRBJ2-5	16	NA	TGTGCCAGCAGCCCAGGCTACAGGGAAACCCCAGGGACCCAGTACTTC	CASSPGYRETPGTQYF
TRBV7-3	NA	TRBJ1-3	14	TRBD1	TGTGCCAGCAGCTCATCGACAGGGACAGACACCATATATTTT	CASSSSTGTDTIYF
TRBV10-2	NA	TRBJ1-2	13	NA	TGCGCCAGCAGCGTCGGACAGCACTATGGCTACACCTTC	CASSVGQHYGYTF
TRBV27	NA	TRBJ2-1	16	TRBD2	TGTGCCAGCAGTTTAAGTTTTAGCGGGAGTTTGGATGAGCAGTTCTTC	CASSLSFSGSLDEQFF
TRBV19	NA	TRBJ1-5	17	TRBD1	TGTGCCAGTAGCCGTAACCCGGGACAGGGGTATTATCAGCCCCAGCATTTT	CASSRNPGQGYYQPQHF
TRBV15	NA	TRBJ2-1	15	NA	TGTGCCACCAGCAGAGTGGCAGGACCCTACAATGAGCAGTTCTTC	CATSRVAGPYNEQFF
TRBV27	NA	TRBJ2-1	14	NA	TGTGCCAGCAGTATGGGCGGGACCTGGAATGAGCAGTTCTTC	CASSMGGTWNEQFF
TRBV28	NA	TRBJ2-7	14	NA	TGTGCCAGCAGTACGCCGGGAAGCTCCTACGAGCAGTACTTC	CASSTPGSSYEQYF
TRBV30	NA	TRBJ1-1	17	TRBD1	TGTGCCTGGAGTAATCCTCTCACAGGGGTCCTGAACACTGAAGCTTTCTTT	CAWSNPLTGVLNTEAFF
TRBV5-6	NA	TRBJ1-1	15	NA	TGTGCCAGCAGCTTGCCATCAGGTCTGAACACTGAAGCTTTCTTT	CASSLPSGLNTEAFF
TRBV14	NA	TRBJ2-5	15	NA	TGTGCCAGCAGCCAAGATAGGGGAGGGGGAGAGACCCAGTACTTC	CASSQDRGGGETQYF
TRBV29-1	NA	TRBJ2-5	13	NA	TGCAGCGCGCACCTAGGGGCCGTAGGGACCCAGTACTTC	CSAHLGAVGTQYF
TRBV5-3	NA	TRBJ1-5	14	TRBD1	TGTGCCAGAAGCTTGAGCAGGGGGCGACAGCCCCAGCATTTT	CARSLSRGRQPQHF
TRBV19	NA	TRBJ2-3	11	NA	TGTGCCAGTAGGTCGACAGGCGGCTCCTATTTT	CASRSTGGSYF
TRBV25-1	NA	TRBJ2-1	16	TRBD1	TGTGCCAGCAGTGAAGTTGGACAGGGGGCAGGGAATGAGCAGTTCTTC	CASSEVGQGAGNEQFF
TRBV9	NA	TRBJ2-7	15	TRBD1	TGTGCCAGCAGCTTTTCCGGGACAGAATCCTACGAGCAGTACTTC	CASSFSGTESYEQYF
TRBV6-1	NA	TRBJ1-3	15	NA	TGTGCCAGCAGTGGTCAAGACACAGGTGGAAACACCATATATTTT	CASSGQDTGGNTIYF
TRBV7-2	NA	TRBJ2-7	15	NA	TGTGCCAGCAGCTTAGATTCCGGCAGAAGCTACGAGCAGTACTTC	CASSLDSGRSYEQYF
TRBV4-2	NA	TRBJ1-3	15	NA	TGTGCCAGCAGCCACACACCGTTACCTGGAAACACCATATATTTT	CASSHTPLPGNTIYF
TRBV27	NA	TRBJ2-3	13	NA	TGTGCCATTCGGATCGCGGGTTCTAATACGCAGTATTTT	CAIRIAGSNTQYF
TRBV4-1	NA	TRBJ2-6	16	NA	TGCGCCAGCAGCCGGGTGTATGTTCCTGGGGCCAACGTCCTGACTTTC	CASSRVYVPGANVLTF
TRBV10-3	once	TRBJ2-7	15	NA	TGTGCCATCAGTGGAGAAGGGTTGCGGGTCTACGAGCAGTACTTC	CAISGEGLRVYEQYF
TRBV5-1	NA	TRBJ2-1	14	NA	TGCGCCAGCAGCTTGTCAGGGGGGCGTAGGGAGCAGTTCTTC	CASSLSGGRREQFF